This T cell receptor (beta chain) was captured in a study of blood T cell repertoires in COVID-19. Libraries were prepared by immunoSEQ multiplex PCR; TCRdb keeps only in-frame clonotypes and omits some of them. The table has 330,000 or so clones, more than 85% seen once. V shed 6 bases, J shed 9 bases, and the junction held 16 bases outside the gene matches. The CDR3 spans 18 residues. Germline CDR1 reads LNHDA; CDR2 reads SQIVND (reference sequence). This TCR was sampled from a woman aged 30 to 39 who had recovered from COVID-19. The chain uses TRBV19 and TRBJ2-1, with TRBD2 matching over 14 bases. The sample was PBMCs or T cells enriched from blood (not recorded which). In DNA form, the CDR3 reads TGTGCCAGTAGGGTAGGGACTAGCGGGAGTCCCGTGGATGGTGAGCAGTTCTTC. Its protein is CASRVGTSGSPVDGEQFF. The variable domain in full, with the rest retrieved from reference TRBV19 and TRBJ2-1, is DGGITQSPKYLFRKEGQNVTLSCEQNLNHDAMYWYRQDPGQGLRLIYYSQIVNDFQKGDIAEGYSVSREKKESFPLTVTSAQKNPTAFYLCASRVGTSGSPVDGEQFFGPGTRLTVL.